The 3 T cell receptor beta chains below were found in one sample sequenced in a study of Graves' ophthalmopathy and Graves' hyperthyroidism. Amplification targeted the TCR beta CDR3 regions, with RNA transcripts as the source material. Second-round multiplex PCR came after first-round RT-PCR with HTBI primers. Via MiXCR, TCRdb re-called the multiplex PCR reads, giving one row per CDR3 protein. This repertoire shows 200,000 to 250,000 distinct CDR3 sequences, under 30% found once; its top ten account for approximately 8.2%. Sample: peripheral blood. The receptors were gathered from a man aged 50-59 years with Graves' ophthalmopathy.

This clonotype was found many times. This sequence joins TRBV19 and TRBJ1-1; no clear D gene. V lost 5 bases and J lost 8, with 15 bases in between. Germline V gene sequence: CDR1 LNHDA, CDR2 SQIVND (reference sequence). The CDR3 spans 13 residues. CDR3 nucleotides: TGTGCCAGTAGTTCCCACATGCCATCGGAAGCTTTCTTT. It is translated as CASSSHMPSEAFF. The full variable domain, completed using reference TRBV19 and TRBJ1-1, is DGGITQSPKYLFRKEGQNVTLSCEQNLNHDAMYWYRQDPGQGLRLIYYSQIVNDFQKGDIAEGYSVSREKKESFPLTVTSAQKNPTAFYLCASSSHMPSEAFFGQGTRLTVV.

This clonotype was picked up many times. The CDR3 nucleotides are TGTGCCAGCAAACAGGGGGCCTCTCTATGGACCCTCCACTTT. Amino acids: CASKQGASLWTLHF. The rearrangement links TRBV6-2 or TRBV6-3 to TRBJ1-6; 9 bases align to TRBD1. The trim removed 7 bases at V and 14 bases at J, leaving 12 bases unmatched. CDR1 MNHEY and CDR2 SVGEGT come from the germline V gene. The CDR3 has 14 residues.

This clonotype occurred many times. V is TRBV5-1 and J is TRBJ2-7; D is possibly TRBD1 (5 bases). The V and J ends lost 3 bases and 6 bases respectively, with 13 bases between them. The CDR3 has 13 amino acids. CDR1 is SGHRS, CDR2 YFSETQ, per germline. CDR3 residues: CASSSGRELEQYF. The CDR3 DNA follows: TGCGCCAGCAGCTCTGGCAGGGAACTCGAGCAGTACTTC. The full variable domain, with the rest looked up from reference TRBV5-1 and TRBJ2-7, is KAGVTQTPRYLIKTRGQQVTLSCSPISGHRSVSWYQQTPGQGLQFLFEYFSETQRNKGNFPGRFSGRQFSNSRSEMNVSTLELGDSALYLCASSSGRELEQYFGPGTRLTVT.